This T cell receptor (beta chain) emerged from a study of T cell responses to AZD1222 COVID-19 vaccine. Across the whole study: Analysis merged second doses at about 4 or about 12 weeks. Study findings and constraints: White British ancestry dominated among donors, who included more females, and clonal diversity was possibly underestimated. Two doses of AZD1222 preceded a rise in Spike-specific TCR breadth and depth. Unmutated variant regions reportedly attract nearly half of all spike-specific TCRs.

Generated by immunoSEQ multiplex PCR, the TCRdb table keeps only in-frame clones and is missing some. The data show 150,000 to 200,000 clones, with just under 95% seen just once and roughly 0.9% held by the top ten. In the case of this clone: No antigen is known for it.

Germline lookup yields CDR1 MNHNY and CDR2 SVGAGI (reference sequence). With 5 bases clipped from V and 0 bases from J, the junction kept 9 bases outside the gene matches. CDR3 length: 17 residues. Sequences were derived from peripheral blood, sampled on day 0 of AZD1222 vaccination. The rearrangement joins TRBV6-6 to TRBJ2-7; TRBD2 matches at 11 bases. The clonotype originates from an adult in good health. The CDR3 DNA reads as TGTGCCAGCAGTCCTTGGACTAGCGGGTTCAGCTCCTACGAGCAGTACTTC. It specifies CASSPWTSGFSSYEQYF.